The 21 T cell receptor beta chains in this list originate from one sample, sequenced in a study of tumor-infiltrating lymphocytes in primary liver carcinoma. The investigators made TCR beta cDNA from about 500 ng total RNA, using a constant-region primer. Nested multiplex PCR, run for three rounds with slightly modified ARM-PCR, yielded TCR beta libraries. A C-beta reverse primer was combined with TRBV1-TRBV30 forward primers in the first two PCR rounds, and each round had approximately 10 cycles. TCRdb processed the multiplex PCR reads anew with MiXCR; each CDR3 protein has one entry. The sample consists of about 200,000 distinct CDR3 sequences, around three fifths of them appearing once. Germline DNA was extracted too, while blood RNA derived from unsorted whole blood. Source material: peripheral blood. The receptors come from a woman aged 60 to 75 with primary liver carcinoma and hepatitis B virus infection.

As regards this clonotype: Given a much more abundant clone one base away, this may be a read error. The rearrangement links TRBV6-2 or TRBV6-3 to TRBJ2-7; D remains unclear. V was shortened by 7 bases and J by 6 bases, with 13 bases between the two germline ends. Germline lookup yields CDR1 MNHEY and CDR2 SVGEGT. This CDR3 spans 12 amino acids. CDR3 DNA: TGTGCCAGCAAGCTCAATACGGGCGAGCAGTACTTC. Translating gives CASKLNTGEQYF.

About this clonotype: This may be a read error, as it is one base from a much larger clone. The chain uses TRBV5-4 and TRBJ2-7, with TRBD2 identical over 8 bases. With 6 bases clipped from V and 0 bases from J, the junction kept 8 bases outside the gene matches. Germline V gene lookup returns CDR1 SGHNT and CDR2 YYREEE (reference sequence). The CDR3 is 15 amino acids. CDR3 sequence reads: CASNNSGSCSYEQYF. The CDR3 DNA reads as TGTGCCAGCAACAACAGCGGGAGCTGCTCCTACGAGCAGTACTTC. Variable domain in full (rest from reference TRBV5-4 and TRBJ2-7): ETGVTQSPTHLIKTRGQQVTLRCSSQSGHNTVSWYQQALGQGPQFIFQYYREEENGRGNFPPRFSGLQFPNYSSELNVNALELDDSALYLCASNNSGSCSYEQYFGPGTRLTVT.

As to this clonotype: A much more abundant neighbour one base away suggests this may be a read error. J is TRBJ2-7 and V is TRBV6-5; TRBD1 is a possible D gene (6 bases). The V and J ends lost 9 bases and 4 bases respectively, with 16 bases between them. Germline V CDR1 and CDR2: MNHEY, SVGAGI. CDR3 length: 13 residues. The CDR3 DNA sequence: TGTGCCAGGCGCCTATCCAGGGGTTACGAGCAGTACTTC. It yields the protein CARRLSRGYEQYF.

The table lists this clonotype with a few counts. The chain combines TRBV19 with TRBJ2-1, with 14 positions matching TRBD2. CDR1 is LNHDA and CDR2 is SQIVND in the germline V gene (reference sequence). With V trimmed by 6 bases and J by 13 bases, 11 bases remained unmatched. The CDR3 runs to 15 residues. CDR3 bases: TGTGCCAGTAGGAACACACCGGGACTAGCGGGAGACCAGTTCTTC. Translated: CASRNTPGLAGDQFF.

This chain links TRBV2 with TRBJ2-3; D call uncertain. From germline, CDR1 is SNHLY and CDR2 FYNNEI. Trimming took off 6 bases at V and 2 bases at J, with 6 bases between the two ends. The CDR3 is 12 amino acids. As DNA, the CDR3 is TGTGCCAGCAGGGTAGACACAGATACGCAGTATTTT. It translates to CASRVDTDTQYF.

About this clonotype itself: This may be a read error, as it is one base from a much larger clone. The rearrangement links TRBV4-1 to TRBJ2-1; 8 bases line up with TRBD2. The CDR3 has 17 amino acids. From germline, CDR1 is MGHRA and CDR2 YSYEKL. The chain's CDR3 is CANSQDFSGSADNEQFF. DNA for the CDR3: TGCGCCAACAGCCAAGATTTCAGCGGGAGTGCAGATAATGAGCAGTTCTTC.

Comments on this clonotype: A read error may produce the germline difference seen at one junction end. The rearrangement joins TRBV11-2 to TRBJ2-1; 13 positions match TRBD2. In germline, CDR1 is SGHAT, CDR2 FQNNGV. The CDR3 has 15 amino acids. The CDR3 DNA follows: TGTGTCAGCAGCTTAGAGGCAGGACTAGCGGGAGAGCAGTCCTTC. This codes for CVSSLEAGLAGEQSF.

Worth noting for this clonotype: At one of its ends the junction is not consistent with the germline gene, which may arise from a read error. This chain links TRBV13 with TRBJ2-1, with 7 nucleotides matching TRBD2. The CDR3 loop spans 16 amino acids. The germline CDR1 and CDR2 sequences are PRHDT and FYEKMQ (reference sequence). CDR3 amino acids: CASSLAPTSPYNEQSF. The CDR3 region has the DNA TGTGCCAGCAGCTTAGCCCCGACTAGCCCCTACAATGAGCAGTCCTTC.

With regard to this clonotype: This may stem from a read error, because a much larger clone lies one nucleotide away. The chain is built from TRBV4-1 and TRBJ2-1; 8 nucleotides align to TRBD2. The CDR3 is made up of 14 amino acids. The germline V gene encodes CDR1 MGHRA and CDR2 YSYEKL. The CDR3, as DNA: TGCGCCAGCTGCCAACAGCGGGGGCACAATGAGCAGTTCTTC. It yields the protein CASCQQRGHNEQFF.

Notes on this clonotype: The junction departs from germline at one end; a sequencing error may be responsible. The gene calls are TRBV10-2 and TRBJ2-2; possibly TRBD2 for D (6 bases). Germline V lookup: CDR1 WSHSY, CDR2 SAAADI. The CDR3 contains 15 residues. CDR3 bases: TGCGCCAGCAGTGAAGGGATAGTGTTCTCGGGGGAGCTGTCTTTT. Translating gives CASSEGIVFSGELSF.

To note about this clonotype: The conserved phenylalanine or tryptophan is not found at the CDR3 terminus, so this likely reflects a read error. No DNA is shown, since the ends of the CDR3 on it are uncertain; the CDR3 is the one TCRdb lists. The chain links TRBV11-3 to TRBJ2-2. Per the germline V gene, CDR1 is SGHNT and CDR2 is YENEEA. The CDR3 numbers 14 amino acids, ends counted. The CDR3 sequence is CASSLDLVTGEPFI.

This clonotype occurred many times. V gene TRBV5-6 combines with J gene TRBJ1-5, with D unclear. Trimming stripped 2 bases from V and 4 bases from J, with 13 bases between. The CDR3 runs 15 residues. Germline V gene sequence: CDR1 SGHDT, CDR2 YYEEEE. DNA for the CDR3: TGTGCCAGCAGCTTTGGTCCAGGATCTAATCAGCCCCAGCATTTT. It specifies CASSFGPGSNQPQHF.

The V and J genes are TRBV5-4 and TRBJ2-1; possibly TRBD2 for D (5 bases). The V end lost 0 bases, the J end lost 4 bases, and 14 bases lay between the germline ends. The CDR3 consists of 16 residues. Germline lookup yields CDR1 SGHNT and CDR2 YYREEE (reference sequence). Here the CDR3 reads CASSLGGGLVYNEQFF. In DNA, the CDR3 is TGTGCCAGCAGCTTGGGTGGCGGGCTGGTTTACAATGAGCAGTTCTTC. Variable domain in full (rest from reference TRBV5-4 and TRBJ2-1): ETGVTQSPTHLIKTRGQQVTLRCSSQSGHNTVSWYQQALGQGPQFIFQYYREEENGRGNFPPRFSGLQFPNYSSELNVNALELDDSALYLCASSLGGGLVYNEQFFGPGTRLTVL.

Details on this clonotype: The junction departs from germline at one end; a sequencing error may be responsible. V usage is TRBV6-5 and J usage is TRBJ2-3; 9 bases line up with TRBD1. The germline CDR1 and CDR2 sequences are MNHEY and SVGAGI. The CDR3 is 17 amino acids. The CDR3: CAGSSPDRGQGTDTQYF. The CDR3 DNA follows: TGTGCCGGCAGTTCCCCGGACAGGGGACAAGGGACAGATACGCAGTATTTT.

Written as DNA, the CDR3 is TGTGCCAGCAGTTACAGTCGTGGGGACATTGAAGCTTTCTTT. Residues: CASSYSRGDIEAFF. The chain has TRBV6-2 or TRBV6-3 and TRBJ1-1, with D possibly matching TRBD1 (6 bases). V was shortened by 2 bases and J by 7 bases, with 14 bases between the two germline ends. The CDR3 contains 14 residues. Germline V CDR1 and CDR2: MNHEY, SVGEGT.

V usage is TRBV11-2 and J usage is TRBJ2-3, with D hard to call. Germline CDR1 SGHAT, CDR2 FQNNGV. V shed 11 bases and J shed 0 bases, with 21 bases lying between them. CDR3 size: 16 residues. In DNA form, the CDR3 reads TGTGCCGGCAACCCGTTAGGCACCTGGAGCACAGATACGCAGTATTTT. It encodes CAGNPLGTWSTDTQYF.

In its sample, this clonotype was seen a few times. The J gene is TRBJ2-5, the V gene TRBV5-1; tentatively, D is TRBD2 (6 bases). The V and J ends lost 4 bases and 5 bases respectively, with 15 bases between them. Germline V gene sequence: CDR1 SGHRS, CDR2 YFSETQ. This CDR3 contains 14 residues. The CDR3 loop reads CASSTGSSGETQYF. The DNA for the CDR3 is TGCGCCAGCAGCACGGGTAGCAGCGGGGAGACCCAGTACTTC.

The chain links TRBV10-3 to TRBJ1-1; TRBD1 is a possible D gene (6 bases). V gave up 6 bases and J gave up 4 bases, with 24 bases separating them. The CDR3 spans 17 residues. CDR1 is ENHRY and CDR2 is SYGVKD in the germline V gene. The CDR3 bases are TGTGCCATCAGCGAGAGGGGGGCCTGGGACACGAGCACTGAAGCTTTCTTT. This translates into CAISERGAWDTSTEAFF.

This clonotype was observed many times. The chain uses TRBV7-9 and TRBJ2-1; 12 nucleotides match TRBD2. Germline V gene sequence: CDR1 SEHNR, CDR2 FQNEAQ (reference sequence). The V and J ends lost 2 bases and 2 bases, in that order; junction bases with no gene match: 10. The CDR3 length is 19 residues. CDR3 sequence: CASSLPGTSGLRAYNEQFF. Here the CDR3 DNA reads TGTGCCAGCAGCTTACCCGGGACTAGCGGGCTCAGAGCCTACAATGAGCAGTTCTTC. Looking up the rest from reference TRBV7-9 and TRBJ2-1 gives the full variable domain: DTGVSQNPRHKITKRGQNVTFRCDPISEHNRLYWYRQTLGQGPEFLTYFQNEAQLEKSRLLSDRFSAERPKGSFSTLEIQRTEQGDSAMYLCASSLPGTSGLRAYNEQFFGPGTRLTVL.

Remarks on this clonotype: This may stem from a read error, because a much larger clone lies one nucleotide away. V and J are TRBV10-3 and TRBJ1-6; D uncertain. Trimming took 0 bases from V and 9 from J, leaving 9 bases between them. The CDR3 is 14 amino acids. The germline V gene has CDR1 ENHRY and CDR2 SYGVKD. The CDR3 bases are TGTGCCATCAGTGAGTCGATCACGGGTTCACCCCTCCACTTT. Translating it yields CAISESITGSPLHF.

This clonotype has only a few counts. The V call is TRBV14, the J call TRBJ1-1, with D unclear. CDR3 length equals 15 residues. V lost 3 bases and J lost 0, with 11 bases in between. Germline lookup yields CDR1 SGHDN and CDR2 FVKESK. The CDR3 nucleotides read TGTGCCAGCAGCCACCAGCGACGGATGAACACTGAAGCTTTCTTT. Its translation: CASSHQRRMNTEAFF.